These 6 T cell receptor beta chains were all obtained from the same sample, sequenced in a study of T cells in Graves' hyperthyroidism and ophthalmopathy. It was RNA transcripts that yielded the amplified TCR beta CDR3 regions. RT-PCR in the first round (using the HTBI primer set) targeted the TCR CDR3. TCRdb reprocessed the multiplex PCR reads with MiXCR, giving one entry per CDR3 protein. The sample lists about 590,000 distinct CDR3 sequences, roughly 14% occurring once. Sequencing was carried out using blood. The source of these receptors is a woman aged 30 to 39 with Graves' hyperthyroidism.

There are many counts of this clonotype. The chain recombines TRBV2 with TRBJ2-6; unclear D gene. The germline V and J ends were trimmed by 7 bases and 4 bases, with 11 bases remaining between them. The CDR3 length is 14 residues. Germline CDR1 reads SNHLY; CDR2 reads FYNNEI. CDR3 in DNA: TGTGCCAGCATGGAAGGCTACGGGGCCAACGTCCTGACTTTC. This gives the protein CASMEGYGANVLTF.

There are a few counts of this clonotype. At one end the junction does not follow the germline gene, possibly because of a read error. This rearrangement joins TRBV4-1 to TRBJ2-1, with D tentatively TRBD2 (5 bases). The V gene's germline CDR1 is MGHRA and CDR2 YSYEKL. The CDR3 has 16 amino acids. The CDR3 loop is CASSQDHLASHNEQFF. CDR3 DNA: TGCGCCAGCAGCCAAGATCACCTAGCCTCCCACAATGAGCAGTTCTTC.

This clonotype was seen more than once but under ten times. This sequence joins TRBV11-1 and TRBJ2-7, with 10 bases matching TRBD1. Germline CDR1 is SGHAT and CDR2 is FQDESV (reference sequence). Trimming took 1 base from V and 2 from J; bases not matched to a gene: 11. The CDR3 is 18 amino acids. The CDR3 DNA follows: TGTGCCAGCAGCTTAGAGGGGACAGGGGCATCCGACGCCTACGAGCAGTACTTC. Translated: CASSLEGTGASDAYEQYF.

This clonotype was seen at least ten times. This chain joins TRBV30 and TRBJ1-2, with D perhaps TRBD1 (5 bases). The V gene lost 0 bases and the J gene lost 7 bases, with 21 bases spanning the gap. The CDR3 consists of 16 residues. The germline V gene has CDR1 GTSNPN and CDR2 SVGIG (reference sequence). The CDR3 nucleotides are TGTGCCTGGAGTGTACGAGGGACCGTACCTCGGCGTGGCTACACCTTC. Its protein is CAWSVRGTVPRRGYTF. The variable domain in full, with the rest retrieved from reference TRBV30 and TRBJ1-2, is SQTIHQWPATLVQPVGSPLSLECTVEGTSNPNLYWYRQAAGRGLQLLFYSVGIGQISSEVPQNLSASRPQDRQFILSSKKLLLSDSGFYLCAWSVRGTVPRRGYTFGSGTRLTVV.

The chain uses TRBV6-1 and TRBJ1-2, with 10 bases that match TRBD1. Germline CDR1 MNHNS, CDR2 SASEGT. Trimming cost V 3 bases and J 7 bases; bases outside gene matches: 5. The CDR3 is 14 residues long. The CDR3 nucleotides read TGTGCCAGCAGTGACGACGGGACAGGGGTTGGCTACACCTTC. It encodes CASSDDGTGVGYTF.

This clonotype has more than one count but fewer than ten. The genes are TRBV7-2 and TRBJ1-4; D possibly corresponds to TRBD1 (5 bases). This CDR3 is 16 amino acids long. V was cut by 5 bases and J by 5 bases, with 18 bases left in between. The V gene's germline CDR1 is SGHTA and CDR2 FQGNSA. This CDR3 is CASSQTNPGTNEKLFF. In DNA, the CDR3 is TGTGCCAGCAGCCAGACAAATCCCGGGACGAATGAAAAACTGTTTTTT.